The sequence of this T cell receptor beta chain was determined in a study of T cells in Graves' hyperthyroidism and ophthalmopathy. This clonotype was seen a few times. Amplification of TCR beta CDR3 regions used RNA as the template. The HTBI primer set was used in a first-round RT-PCR of the TCR CDR3. TCRdb recomputed calls from the multiplex PCR reads with MiXCR, one row per CDR3 protein. The sample lists about 200,000 distinct CDR3 sequences, about 15% occurring once. The CDR3 is 14 residues long. V lost 4 bases, J lost 0 bases, and 9 bases lay in between. The germline V gene encodes CDR1 SQVTM and CDR2 ANQGSEA.

The specimen sequenced was blood. The chain carries TRBV29-1 and TRBJ2-2; D may be TRBD2 (6 bases). This sequence originates from a woman aged 45-60 years with Graves' hyperthyroidism. CDR3 region: CSVAAGTNTGELFF. CDR3 DNA: TGCAGCGTTGCTGCGGGAACGAACACCGGGGAGCTGTTTTTT.